The rows below give T cell receptor beta chains drawn from one sample of a study of CD8+CD57+ T cells in acquired aplastic anemia. TCRdb itself ran the reads through MiXCR, one entry per CDR3 protein. The profile shows roughly 170,000 distinct CDR3 sequences, 60% to 70% of them singletons. Sequencing used sorted CD4+, CD8+, or CD8+CD57+ T cells (not recorded which) from PBMCs. The origin of the receptors is a human donor in good health. Each CDR3 is given with its conserved first and last residue. Fields, in order: D gene, V gene, J gene, clone size, CDR3 protein, CDR3 DNA. A D gene is named only where the DNA matches it firmly. Clone size is shown for a subset of rows, as once, few, many or a class of expanded clone.

>TRBD1|TRBV15|TRBJ2-7|-
CATSGPRDRGFEQYF
TGTGCCACCAGCGGTCCCCGGGACAGGGGATTCGAGCAGTACTTC
>TRBD2|TRBV25-1|TRBJ2-1|-
CASSPTAGGAGNEQFF
TGTGCCAGCAGCCCGACCGCCGGGGGGGCAGGTAATGAGCAGTTCTTC
>-|TRBV20-1|TRBJ1-6|-
CSAGENSPLHF
TGCAGTGCAGGGGAAAATTCACCCCTCCACTTT
>-|TRBV7-2|TRBJ1-4|-
CASSRTGTNEKLFF
TGTGCCAGCAGTCGGACGGGGACTAATGAAAAACTGTTTTTT
>-|TRBV19|TRBJ1-2|-
CASSIVHGAGYTF
TGTGCCAGTAGTATAGTCCACGGGGCCGGCTACACCTTC
>-|TRBV5-1|TRBJ1-1|-
CASSRIGGTEAFF
TGTGCCAGCAGCCGGATAGGGGGCACTGAAGCTTTCTTT
>-|TRBV20-1|TRBJ2-5|-
CSARQAKTQYF
TGCAGTGCTAGACAGGCGAAGACCCAGTACTTC
>-|TRBV7-2|TRBJ2-7|-
CASSSPLGDEQYF
TGTGCCAGCAGCTCCCCTTTGGGGGACGAGCAGTACTTC
>TRBD1|TRBV10-1|TRBJ2-7|-
CASSQRTGNSYEQYF
TGCGCCAGCAGCCAGCGGACAGGGAACTCCTACGAGCAGTACTTC
>TRBD1|TRBV4-2|TRBJ2-7|-
CASTGGYEQYF
TGTGCCAGCACAGGGGGCTACGAGCAGTACTTC
>-|TRBV7-2|TRBJ2-5|-
CASSLGARETQYF
TGTGCCAGCAGCTTAGGGGCCAGAGAGACCCAGTACTTC
>-|TRBV7-9|TRBJ2-2|once
CASRSVGELFF
TGTGCCAGCAGATCAGTCGGGGAGCTGTTTTTT
>-|TRBV19|TRBJ1-3|-
CASSIKATGTRNTIYF
TGTGCCAGTAGTATAAAGGCGACGGGGACAAGAAACACCATATATTTT
>TRBD2|TRBV30|TRBJ2-5|-
CAWRAGAETQYF
TGTGCCTGGAGAGCGGGAGCAGAGACCCAGTACTTC
>-|TRBV2|TRBJ1-2|-
CASSLDSHSGNTF
TGTGCCAGCAGTTTAGACTCACACTCTGGAAACACCTTC
>-|TRBV10-3|TRBJ2-1|few
CAISYRDTGGEQFF
TGTGCCATCAGTTACCGGGACACGGGGGGTGAGCAGTTCTTC
>-|TRBV15|TRBJ2-7|many
CATSRDQRGWASYEQYF
TGTGCCACCAGCAGAGATCAAAGGGGTTGGGCCTCCTACGAGCAGTACTTC
>TRBD1|TRBV9|TRBJ1-4|-
CASSVEGGEEKLFF
TGTGCCAGCAGCGTAGAAGGGGGCGAGGAAAAACTGTTTTTT
>-|TRBV7-2|TRBJ2-5|-
CASSLSRGQETQYF
TGTGCCAGCAGCTTATCGAGGGGCCAAGAGACCCAGTACTTC
>TRBD1|TRBV2|TRBJ2-7|once
CASRSRQGESSYEQYF
TGTGCCAGCAGGAGCCGACAGGGCGAAAGCTCCTACGAGCAGTACTTC
>-|TRBV18|TRBJ2-1|-
CASSGTRDGYNEQFF
TGTGCCAGCTCAGGGACGCGGGATGGCTACAATGAGCAGTTCTTC
>-|TRBV19|TRBJ1-5|-
CASTQTPTGAGSQHF
TGTGCCAGTACCCAGACCCCGACAGGTGCCGGGTCCCAGCATTTT
>-|TRBV11-3|TRBJ2-5|-
CASSLAVGQTRGTQYF
TGTGCCAGCAGCTTAGCTGTCGGGCAGACCCGCGGGACCCAGTACTTC
>-|TRBV2|TRBJ2-1|-
CASSGDRGSYNEQFF
TGTGCCAGTAGTGGGGATCGCGGCTCCTACAATGAGCAGTTCTTC
>-|TRBV24-1|TRBJ1-5|-
CATSDASAGGFGNEHF
TGTGCCACCAGTGATGCCTCAGCGGGAGGTTTTGGCAATGAGCATTTT
>TRBD2|TRBV7-3|TRBJ2-7|-
CASSRTSGAPEQYF
TGTGCCAGCAGTCGGACTAGCGGAGCTCCTGAGCAGTACTTC
>-|TRBV29-1|TRBJ2-5|-
CSVKMGGETQYF
TGCAGCGTGAAAATGGGGGGAGAGACCCAGTACTTC
>-|TRBV5-1|TRBJ2-3|-
CASSLERAGLVSQYF
TGTGCCAGCAGCTTGGAACGGGCCGGCCTGGTTTCGCAGTATTTT
>-|TRBV10-3|TRBJ1-5|-
CAISEPGQPQHF
TGTGCCATCAGCGAGCCAGGCCAGCCCCAGCATTTT
>-|TRBV3-1|TRBJ2-1|-
CASSQGVSLDEQFF
TGTGCCAGCAGCCAAGGAGTTAGCTTGGATGAGCAGTTCTTC
>-|TRBV29-1|TRBJ2-7|-
CSVKLGESYEQYF
TGCAGCGTAAAACTCGGGGAATCGTACGAGCAGTACTTC
>-|TRBV5-8|TRBJ2-7|many
CASSPQGDSYEQYF
TGTGCCAGCAGCCCACAGGGAGACTCCTACGAGCAGTACTTC
>-|TRBV2|TRBJ2-7|many
CASSDFLGEQYF
TGTGCCAGCAGTGACTTCTTGGGGGAGCAGTACTTC
>TRBD2|TRBV25-1|TRBJ2-7|-
CASSELCPLSTSGKVRYEQYF
TGTGCCAGCAGTGAATTATGCCCCCTCTCGACTAGCGGGAAAGTAAGGTACGAGCAGTACTTC
>-|TRBV20-1|TRBJ2-5|-
CSALTADQETQYF
TGCAGCGCGTTGACAGCAGACCAAGAGACCCAGTACTTC
>TRBD1|TRBV24-1|TRBJ2-6|-
CATSDLRQGASGANVLTF
TGTGCCACCAGTGATTTGCGACAGGGAGCCTCTGGGGCCAACGTCCTGACTTTC